A single T cell receptor (beta chain) is shown here with its context. The data were taken from a study of T cell changes during pregnancy in multiple sclerosis. The CDR3 is 13 residues long. Germline-derived CDR1 and CDR2 are SQVTM and ANQGSEA. J lost 4 bases, V lost 0 bases, and 2 bases had no gene match. Profiled with immunoSEQ multiplex PCR; TCRdb holds only in-frame clones, not every one. The sample lists 43,000 or so clones, around 90% occurring once. The sample in question was peripheral blood, obtained in the first trimester of pregnancy. This TCR derives from a female donor with multiple sclerosis, enrolled in a pregnancy study. The chain carries TRBV29-1 and TRBJ2-5; 7 bases fit TRBD2. The DNA of the CDR3 is TGCAGCGTTGAAGAGGGCGGGGGAGAGACCCAGTACTTC. It is translated as CSVEEGGGETQYF.